These T cell receptor beta chains were read from a single sample in a study of shared clonotypes between healthy human individuals. The repertoire was sequenced with immunoSEQ multiplex PCR; TCRdb's copy has only in-frame clones and lacks some. Altogether about 680,000 clones are present, just over 90% being singletons, with the ten largest covering approximately 24%. The specimen sequenced was naive CD8+ T cells sorted from blood. These receptors were collected from a man aged 25 to 40 in good health. The CDR3 runs from the conserved cysteine through the conserved F or W. D genes are given only for firm matches. Clone size, where shown, is once, few, many, or a class for clones that have expanded.

.	TRBJ1-5	TRBV7-9	TRBD1	TGTGCCAGCAGCCCCGACAGGGTGGGCAATCAGCCCCAGCATTTT	CASSPDRVGNQPQHF
.	TRBJ2-7	TRBV7-9	TRBD2	TGTGCCAGCAGCCCCGGGGGGGGATACGAGCAGTACTTC	CASSPGGGYEQYF
.	TRBJ1-5	TRBV6-5	.	TGTGCCAGCAGTGCCGGGTCGCAGCCCCAGCATTTT	CASSAGSQPQHF
.	TRBJ2-7	TRBV30	TRBD1	TGTGCCTGGAGTCCATACAGGGGCTACGAGCAGTACTTC	CAWSPYRGYEQYF
.	TRBJ1-5	TRBV19	.	TGTGCCAGTGGCCCCGGGCGACGGGGGGATCAGCCCCAGCATTTT	CASGPGRRGDQPQHF
.	TRBJ1-5	TRBV30	.	TGTGCCTGGAGTGCGGGGCTTAGCAATCAGCCCCAGCATTTT	CAWSAGLSNQPQHF
once	TRBJ2-3	TRBV7-6	TRBD2	TGTGCCAGCAGCTGGGGACTAGCGTTCACAGATACGCAGTATTTT	CASSWGLAFTDTQYF
.	TRBJ2-2	TRBV5-6	TRBD2	TGTGCCAGCAGCTTGGCTAGCGGGAGGTACACCGGGGAGCTGTTTTTT	CASSLASGRYTGELFF
once	TRBJ1-1	TRBV7-9	.	TGTGCCAGCAGCTTAAACTTGCGGGCTTTCTTT	CASSLNLRAFF
.	TRBJ1-4	TRBV18	TRBD1	TGTGCCAGCTCATCCGGACAGGGACTTGAAAAACTGTTTTTT	CASSSGQGLEKLFF
.	TRBJ2-1	TRBV7-9	.	TGTGCCAGCAGCTTACTTCAGGGCTCCTACAATGAGCAGTTCTTC	CASSLLQGSYNEQFF
.	TRBJ2-1	TRBV15	.	TGTGCCACCAGCAGAGATGTCAAACACAATGAGCAGTTCTTC	CATSRDVKHNEQFF
.	TRBJ2-1	TRBV5-1	TRBD2	TGCGCCAGCAGCTTGGTAGTTAGCGGGAGCCACCCGGATGAGCAGTTCTTC	CASSLVVSGSHPDEQFF
.	TRBJ1-1	TRBV21-1	.	TGTGCCAGCAGCAATCCCAGACTCTCGAACACTGAAGCTTTCTTT	CASSNPRLSNTEAFF
.	TRBJ1-1	TRBV7-9	.	TGTGCCAGCAGCTTAGAGAAGAACACTGAAGCTTTCTTT	CASSLEKNTEAFF
.	TRBJ2-7	TRBV7-9	.	TGTGCCAGCAGCTTAATAGGGGCGCGCGACGAGCAGTACTTC	CASSLIGARDEQYF
.	TRBJ2-7	TRBV5-8	.	TGTGCCAGCAGCTTGGGCCTTGGCGCAGACTCCTACGAGCAGTACTTC	CASSLGLGADSYEQYF
.	TRBJ1-2	TRBV9	.	TGTGCCAGCAGCGCGGGGGTTTATGGCTACACCTTC	CASSAGVYGYTF
.	TRBJ2-7	TRBV27	.	TGTGCCAGCAGTTTATATTTATCCTACGAGCAGTACTTC	CASSLYLSYEQYF
.	TRBJ1-1	TRBV10-2	TRBD1	TGCGCCAGCACACAGGGGAAGAACACTGAAGCTTTCTTT	CASTQGKNTEAFF
.	TRBJ2-1	TRBV7-9	TRBD1	TGTGCCAGCAGCCCACGAGGACAGGGCAGGTTTGAGCAGTTCTTC	CASSPRGQGRFEQFF
.	TRBJ2-1	TRBV7-8	.	TGTGCCAGCAGCTTACCAGGGGGGGTGCTGGATGAGCAGTTCTTC	CASSLPGGVLDEQFF
.	TRBJ2-1	TRBV7-9	.	TGTGCCAGCAGCTTAGTCGGTGTCGGGAACAATGAGCAGTTCTTC	CASSLVGVGNNEQFF
.	TRBJ2-7	TRBV4-3	TRBD1	TGCGCCAGCAGCTTACGGACAGGGAACTACGAGCAGTACTTC	CASSLRTGNYEQYF
.	TRBJ2-1	TRBV5-5	.	TGTGCCAGCAGCTTGGCGGGAAACAATGAGCAGTTCTTC	CASSLAGNNEQFF
.	TRBJ2-2	TRBV7-9	.	TGTGCCAGCAGCTACTGGGCAAGCGGGTGGTTCACCGGGGAGCTGTTTTTT	CASSYWASGWFTGELFF
.	TRBJ2-2	TRBV28	.	TGTGCCAGCCAGACAGGGAACACCGGGGAGCTGTTTTTT	CASQTGNTGELFF
few	TRBJ1-5	TRBV4-3	.	TGCGCCAGCAGCCAAGATTCAGGGAGCAATCAGCCCCAGCATTTT	CASSQDSGSNQPQHF
.	TRBJ2-7	TRBV5-5	TRBD2	TGTGCCAGCAGCTTAACTAGCGGGGGTTACGAGCAGTACTTC	CASSLTSGGYEQYF
.	TRBJ2-7	TRBV5-4	TRBD2	TGTGCCAGCAGCACGGGACTAGCGGGAGCTCTTCTGTCCTACGAGCAGTACTTC	CASSTGLAGALLSYEQYF
.	TRBJ2-7	TRBV27	.	TGTGCCAGCAGTTTATCCGGGAACTCCTACGAGCAGTACTTC	CASSLSGNSYEQYF
.	TRBJ2-5	TRBV15	.	TGTGCCACCAGCAGAGGGGGTGAGACCCAGTACTTC	CATSRGGETQYF
.	TRBJ2-7	TRBV28	.	TGTGCCAGCAGTTGGGCGATAGGGAAAGGAGACTACGAGCAGTACTTC	CASSWAIGKGDYEQYF
.	TRBJ2-7	TRBV28	TRBD2	TGTGCCAGCAGTTTGAGGACTAGCGGGAGCTACGAGCAGTACTTC	CASSLRTSGSYEQYF
.	TRBJ2-1	TRBV27	TRBD2	TGTGCCAGCAGTTTCTTAGCGGGAGCACCCAATGAGCAGTTCTTC	CASSFLAGAPNEQFF
.	TRBJ2-1	TRBV27	.	TGTGCCAGCAGGGTAGGTAGCGTAAATGAGCAGTTCTTC	CASRVGSVNEQFF
.	TRBJ2-1	TRBV7-9	.	TGTGCCAGCAGCTCCGGACAGACAGACAATGAGCAGTTCTTC	CASSSGQTDNEQFF
.	TRBJ1-1	TRBV6-6	TRBD1	TGTGCCAGCAGTTATGGGACAGCGAACACTGAAGCTTTCTTT	CASSYGTANTEAFF
.	TRBJ1-5	TRBV28	.	TGTGCCTCCGGAGGGAATCAGCCCCAGCATTTT	CASGGNQPQHF
.	TRBJ1-2	TRBV5-4	.	TGTGCCAGCAGCTTGGTCACAACTAACTATGGCTACACCTTC	CASSLVTTNYGYTF
.	TRBJ2-1	TRBV27	.	TGTGCCAGCAGCCACATCACAGAGGGGTTGCCCCTACAAAATGAGCAGTTCTTC	CASSHITEGLPLQNEQFF
.	TRBJ2-3	TRBV29-1	.	TGCAGCGTTACTGCATGGGCATCTGGAGATACGCAGTATTTT	CSVTAWASGDTQYF
.	TRBJ2-6	TRBV7-9	TRBD1	TGTGCCGGCAAACAGGGGGCGGCCGGGGCCAACGTCCTGACTTTC	CAGKQGAAGANVLTF
.	TRBJ2-7	TRBV15	TRBD1	TGTGCCACCACCCTTTACAGGGGTGGGTCCTACGAGCAGTACTTC	CATTLYRGGSYEQYF
.	TRBJ2-3	TRBV7-6	TRBD2	TGTGCCAGCAGCTTAAACCCTCTAGCGGCCCTCAAGAATGACCCTACTTTGGGACAGTATTTT	CASSLNPLAALKNDPTLGQYF
.	TRBJ2-1	TRBV4-1	.	TGCGCCAGCAGCCAAGGGGTTGAGCAGTTCTTC	CASSQGVEQFF
.	TRBJ2-7	TRBV15	TRBD1	TGTGCCACCAGCCACCCCCCGGGACAGGGGTTAAAAGTCGGGACTCGCGAGCAGTACTTC	CATSHPPGQGLKVGTREQYF